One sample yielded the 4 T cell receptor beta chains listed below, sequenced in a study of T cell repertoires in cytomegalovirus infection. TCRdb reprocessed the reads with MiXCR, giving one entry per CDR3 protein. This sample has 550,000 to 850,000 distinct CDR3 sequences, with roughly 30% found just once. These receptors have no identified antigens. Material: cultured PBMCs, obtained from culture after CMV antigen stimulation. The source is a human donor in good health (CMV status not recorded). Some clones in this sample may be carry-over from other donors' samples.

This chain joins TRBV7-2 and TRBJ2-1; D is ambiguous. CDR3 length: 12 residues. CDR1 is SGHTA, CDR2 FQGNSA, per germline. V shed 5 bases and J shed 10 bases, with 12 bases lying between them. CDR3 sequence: CASSRNPAEQFF. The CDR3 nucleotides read TGTGCCAGCAGCCGCAATCCGGCAGAGCAGTTCTTC.

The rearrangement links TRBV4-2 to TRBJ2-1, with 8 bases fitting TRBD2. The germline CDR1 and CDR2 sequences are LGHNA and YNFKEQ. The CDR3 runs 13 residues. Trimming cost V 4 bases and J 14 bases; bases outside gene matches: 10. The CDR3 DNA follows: TGTGCCAGCAGCCTAGAGGGACTAGGTGGTGAGTTCTTC. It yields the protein CASSLEGLGGEFF.

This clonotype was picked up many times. The CDR3 protein is CASRTGADTQYF. The CDR3, as DNA: TGTGCCAGCAGGACAGGGGCGGATACGCAGTATTTT. The rearrangement uses TRBV6-2 or TRBV6-3 and TRBJ2-3; 8 bases agree with TRBD1. This CDR3 spans 12 amino acids. Germline V gives CDR1 MNHEY, CDR2 SVGEGT. Trimming took 6 bases from V and 6 from J; bases not matched to a gene: 2.

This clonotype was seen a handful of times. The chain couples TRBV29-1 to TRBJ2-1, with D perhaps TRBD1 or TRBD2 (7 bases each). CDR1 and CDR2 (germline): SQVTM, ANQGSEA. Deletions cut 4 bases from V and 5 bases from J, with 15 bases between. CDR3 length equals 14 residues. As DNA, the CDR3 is TGCAGCGTTGGCGGGGGACAGATAAACAATGAGCAGTTCTTC. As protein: CSVGGGQINNEQFF.